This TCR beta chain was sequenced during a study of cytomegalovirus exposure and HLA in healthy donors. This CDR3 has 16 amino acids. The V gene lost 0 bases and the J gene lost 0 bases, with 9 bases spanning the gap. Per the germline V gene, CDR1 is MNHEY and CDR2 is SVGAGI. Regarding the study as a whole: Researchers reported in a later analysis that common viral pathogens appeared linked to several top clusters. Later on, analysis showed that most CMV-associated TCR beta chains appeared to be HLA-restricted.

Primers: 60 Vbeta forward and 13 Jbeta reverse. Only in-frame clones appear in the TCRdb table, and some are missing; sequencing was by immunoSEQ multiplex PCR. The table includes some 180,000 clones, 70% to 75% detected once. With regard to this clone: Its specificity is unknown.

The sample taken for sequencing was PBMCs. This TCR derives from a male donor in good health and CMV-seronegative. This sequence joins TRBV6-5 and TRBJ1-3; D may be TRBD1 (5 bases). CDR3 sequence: CASSYSPGGSGNTIYF. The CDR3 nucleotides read TGTGCCAGCAGTTACTCGCCGGGGGGCTCTGGAAACACCATATATTTT.